This T cell receptor beta chain appears in the sequencing data of a study of cytomegalovirus exposure and HLA in healthy donors (dated 2017 in TCRdb). Background on the whole study: An earlier analysis of about 560 of the donors reported approximately 260 Gb of sequence data and 117 million unique TCR beta sequences obtained from about 170 million T cells. An early release that covered about 600 HLA-typed donors contained around 300 gigabases of sequencing data and some 87 million unique TCR sequences. Among the roughly 400 genotyped donors, more than 70% belonged to the genetic ancestry cluster associated with self-reported Caucasian donors. The study was designed to test whether signatures of past pathogen exposure could be identified by cataloging public T cell receptors. The study profiled the T cell repertoires of 550 to 700 subjects by immunosequencing and related them to cytomegalovirus serostatus. Along with the roughly 700-subject first cohort, a separate validation cohort of over a hundred different subjects was used. The study combined high-throughput TCR immunosequencing, statistical association of individual TCRs with disease status, and machine learning to predict cytomegalovirus infection status. In a later analysis, previously published TCR beta repertoires from 500 to 750 donors were re-analyzed and high-resolution HLA genotyping was added so that TCR occurrence patterns could be studied. In the later analysis, no new phenotypic data were used to find candidate immune exposures; instead, reliance was placed on TCR beta sequences and their occurrence across donors. An earlier analysis of approximately 580 of the donors used high-throughput TCR beta sequencing to judge whether each TCR beta V gene segment behaved as functional or pseudogenic. Donor age, sex, ethnicity and CMV serostatus were compiled together with the repertoire data. Genome-wide SNP genotypes for about 60% of the roughly 670 donors were used in a later genetic analysis, which treated that subset as a discovery cohort. All discovery cohort repertoires had been generated using a single sequencing platform. HLA typing included class I and class II loci at four-digit resolution. The number of donors typed differed by locus, with roughly 629-640 for A, B, C, DRB1 and DQB1, over 500 for DQA1, nearly 610 for DPA1, and around 430 for DPB1. Four or five DR-DQ haplotypes were treated as single units for association and clustering because of strong linkage in the cohort. On average, approximately 250,000 unique TCR beta nucleotide sequences were sequenced per donor among 300 to 500 genotyped donors of the cohort, with around 19% of those sequences being non-productive.

What the authors observed across the whole study: A later analysis found that most CMV-associated TCR beta chains appeared HLA-restricted, with HLA associations seemingly driven largely by CMV exposure. Several of the top co-occurrence clusters appeared to be linked to parvovirus B19, influenza, CMV and Epstein-Barr virus, according to a later analysis. In this cohort, only TCR beta chains were sequenced, and detectable features were limited by the absence of alpha or paired-chain data. In a later analysis, HLA-associated TCR beta chains were found to be more clonally expanded and to have lower generation probabilities than equally common non-associated chains. Because some donors lacked HLA typing at each locus, the association tests relied only on the typed subset. According to a later genetic analysis, donors in an Asian-associated ancestry cluster had fewer N-insertions in productive TCRs than the roughly 660-donor mean. It was suggested by the authors that the approach could potentially be generalized to other disease states and immunological phenotypes. In a later analysis, 15,000 to 20,000 TCR beta sequences were associated with specific HLA alleles at a false discovery rate of 0.05. A few of the identified cytomegalovirus-associated TCR beta chains were confirmed in vitro to be specific for cytomegalovirus antigens. In an earlier analysis of 587 of the donors, most TCR beta V segments appeared in productive rearrangements about 90% or about 30% of the time, broadly matching IMGT annotations. A further reported finding was that TCR beta sequences accurately predicted the HLA-A and HLA-B alleles for most subjects in the first cohort. When HLA alleles, especially DR and DQ, strongly co-occurred, TCR associations were difficult to assign to individual alleles. Some IMGT-functional V segments, including TRBV6-2 and TRBV6-3, could not be told apart with the 87-base-pair reads, so those segments were excluded. A later genetic analysis associated a missense DCLRE1C variant with V-gene and J-gene trimming of TCR beta chains, and an independent cohort replicated the association. Correlated functional status among segregating V segments might be attributable to linkage disequilibrium, but an unknown experimental factor could not be ruled out. In both the original and validation cohorts, the classifier was reported to diagnose cytomegalovirus status with high specificity and sensitivity. Immune exposure information for the cohort was limited to CMV serostatus. In the study, some 160 TCR beta chains were listed as associated with cytomegalovirus. Sequencing depth was assumed to be roughly uniform across donors in the presence/absence analyses, though that assumption may not hold. Most TCR sequences were observed very rarely across donors, whereas some public TCRs were present in many individuals. Over 15 rarely observed V segments, including chromosome 9 orphons, were excluded from the earlier analysis of several hundred of the donors because counts were too low. In a later analysis, TCR association rates were found to vary across HLA loci, with the most associated TCRs seen for DRB1 alleles and the fewest for HLA-C alleles. The sequencing pipeline was judged likely to have produced a cluster of highly shared sequence variants as a technical artifact.

As regards this clone: Its antigen remains unidentified. It has no much larger one-base neighbor in the sample; base qualities were not kept.

The library was obtained by the immunoSEQ multiplex PCR assay. For the multiplex PCR, a mixture combining 60 forward primers for TCR Vbeta segments and 13 reverse primers for TCR Jbeta segments was used. Amplification of the CDR3 region of rearranged TCR beta genes was performed with a multiplex PCR assay on genomic DNA. The amplified TCR beta libraries were sequenced on the Illumina HiSeq System as 87-base-pair reads. The authors' analysis ran thus. In a later analysis, some 80 million unique TCR beta chains were counted across the roughly 670 repertoires, and roughly 11 million of these chains were shared by at least two donors. Raw reads were error-corrected and collapsed into unique sequences by a nearest-neighbor algorithm in which closely related sequences were merged to remove PCR and sequencing errors. V, D and J gene segments were assigned by aligning CDR3 sequences to IMGT reference sequences. For a sequence to be retained, a match of at least six nucleotides was required to both a V gene segment and a J gene segment. A rearrangement was called productive if the CDR3 had no stop codons and remained in frame with V and J, and every other rearrangement was called non-productive. CDR3 was defined according to IMGT convention as the region running from the second conserved V-encoded cysteine to the conserved J-encoded phenylalanine. In an earlier analysis of 500 to 650 of the donors, sequences lacking an unambiguous match to a single V gene segment were excluded. An earlier analysis of under 750 of the donors called V segments functional above 56.7% productive rearrangements and segregating when the between-donor standard deviation exceeded 5%. A statistical classification framework was developed to diagnose cytomegalovirus status using the catalog of TCR beta chain sequences. In a later analysis, V and J genes were assigned by comparing TCR nucleotide sequences against IMGT/GENE-DB human TR gene sequences. Using the TCRdist pipeline, a later analysis assigned CDR3 sequences along with most-parsimonious VDJ recombination scenarios. In a later analysis, each TCR beta chain was defined by its CDR3 amino acid sequence together with its V-gene family, and reads lacking a unique V-gene family were excluded. In a later analysis, approximately 640 highly shared, low-generation-probability nucleotide sequences were removed to address suspected cross-contamination and a sequencing artifact. A later analysis calculated a clonal expansion index for each public chain from normalized within-repertoire ranks of inferred template counts. In a later analysis, generation probabilities were computed with a VDJ recombination model fitted to out-of-frame rearrangements, and the resulting probabilities were checked against IGoR. In a later analysis, TCR-TCR, TCR-HLA and TCR-CMV co-occurrence was scored with hypergeometric tests, and a repertoire-size bias correction was applied to TCR pairs. In a later analysis, false discovery rates were estimated by permuting HLA or CMV assignments 20 times. A later analysis grouped co-occurring TCRs with DBSCAN, adding TCRdist sequence similarity when clustering within HLA-allele-positive subsets. Co-occurrence clustering excluded repertoires with fewer than 30,000 or more than 120,000 public chains, plus five with anomalous nucleotide sharing. Not all clones reach the TCRdb copy of this immuneACCESS table, which keeps in-frame sequences only. Checked studies attribute under half of the gap to unresolved V genes and leave the rest unexplained. V, J and clone size are taken as reported in that table, and D and trimming were inferred from the DNA itself. Present in this sample are 120,000 or so clones, over 60% of which were seen just once. The top ten clones comprise 2.7% of the sample.

The cohort was made up of about 610 healthy bone marrow donors. At the time of sampling, every cohort member was nominally healthy, though immune exposures that went unrecorded were likely present. The donor was CMV seropositive and was included in the group of 300 or so seropositive cohort members. Each donor provided a peripheral blood sample, and peripheral blood mononuclear cells were used for TCR beta sequencing. The Qiagen DNeasy Blood Extraction Kit was used to extract genomic DNA from the blood cell samples. V is shortened by 2 bases, J by 8 bases, and the region joining them spans 9 bases. Taken from the germline V gene, the CDR1 and CDR2 loops are SQVTM and ANQGSEA. The CDR3 sequence holds 11 residues, the cysteine and phenylalanine included. The only DNA kept is the CDR3, 33 bases in frame from the first base.

The chain uses TRBV29-1 and TRBJ1-1; the D gene identity is not certain. Sequencing input: PBMCs. This TCR was sampled from a woman aged 40 to 55 in good health and CMV-seropositive. CDR3 protein: CSVEKEREAFF. Read as DNA, the sequence is TGCAGCGTTGAAAAGGAGCGGGAAGCTTTCTTT.